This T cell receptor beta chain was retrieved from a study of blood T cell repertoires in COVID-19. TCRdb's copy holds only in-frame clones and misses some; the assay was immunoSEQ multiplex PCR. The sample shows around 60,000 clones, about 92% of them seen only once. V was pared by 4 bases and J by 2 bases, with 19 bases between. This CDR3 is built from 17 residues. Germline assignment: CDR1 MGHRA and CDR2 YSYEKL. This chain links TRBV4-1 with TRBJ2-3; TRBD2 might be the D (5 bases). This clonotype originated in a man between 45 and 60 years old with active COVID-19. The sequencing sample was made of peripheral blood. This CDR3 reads CASSRGLAPLHTDTQYF. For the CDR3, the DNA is TGCGCCAGCAGCCGTGGACTCGCCCCCCTCCACACAGATACGCAGTATTTT.